This T cell receptor (beta chain) comes out of a study of T cells in Graves' hyperthyroidism and ophthalmopathy. Study background: Peripheral blood was obtained at initial diagnosis, preceding any treatment.

Researchers took RNA transcripts and amplified the TCR beta CDR3 regions from them. First-round RT-PCR targeting the TCR CDR3 was performed with the HTBI primer set. TCRdb re-derived calls from the multiplex PCR reads in MiXCR, one entry per CDR3 protein. Altogether approximately 590,000 distinct CDR3 sequences are present, around 16% being singletons, with the ten largest covering around 7.3%. Overall study findings and caveats: Most clonotypes expanded in thyroid above 0.001 were likewise present in blood.

Absent ophthalmopathy progression within 18 months defined stable Graves' hyperthyroidism. This clonotype was observed many times. What it recognizes is unknown. CDR3 length: 16 residues. CDR1 is LGHDT and CDR2 is YNNKEL in the germline V gene (reference sequence). V shed 3 bases, J shed 7 bases, and the junction held 4 bases outside the gene matches. The genes are TRBV3-1 and TRBJ2-1; TRBD2 matches at 15 bases. The sample was blood. This clonotype was sampled from a woman younger than 45 with Graves' hyperthyroidism. The CDR3 DNA reads TGTGCCAGCAGCCACGACGGACTAGCGGGAGGGAATGAGCAGTTCTTC. It codes for CASSHDGLAGGNEQFF.